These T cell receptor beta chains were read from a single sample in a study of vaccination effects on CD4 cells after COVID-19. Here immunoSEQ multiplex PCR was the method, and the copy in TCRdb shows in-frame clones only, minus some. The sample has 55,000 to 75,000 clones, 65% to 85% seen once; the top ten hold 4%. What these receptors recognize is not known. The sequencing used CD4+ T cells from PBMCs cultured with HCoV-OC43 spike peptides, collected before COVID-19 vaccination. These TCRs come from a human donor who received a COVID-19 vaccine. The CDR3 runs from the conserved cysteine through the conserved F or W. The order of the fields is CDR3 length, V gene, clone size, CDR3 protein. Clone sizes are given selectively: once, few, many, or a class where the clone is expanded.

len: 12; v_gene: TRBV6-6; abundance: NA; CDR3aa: CASSYASVEAFF
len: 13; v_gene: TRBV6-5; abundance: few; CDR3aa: CASSSPTGTEAFF
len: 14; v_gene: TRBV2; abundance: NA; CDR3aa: CASSELQDTDTQYF
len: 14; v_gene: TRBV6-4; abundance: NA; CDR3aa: CASSPLASTGELFF
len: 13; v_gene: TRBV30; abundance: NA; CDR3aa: CAWSEQLNTEAFF
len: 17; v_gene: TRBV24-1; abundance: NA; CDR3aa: CATSDPLGQGAYNEQFF
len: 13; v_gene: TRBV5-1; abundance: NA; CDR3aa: CASSQQGGETQYF
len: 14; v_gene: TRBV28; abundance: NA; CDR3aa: CASSFPTGRAEAFF
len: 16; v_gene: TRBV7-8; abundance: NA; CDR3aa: CASSARQGMAIEKLFF
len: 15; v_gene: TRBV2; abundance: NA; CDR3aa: CASSEGQGAWAEAFF
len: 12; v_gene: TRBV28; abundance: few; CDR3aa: CASGHSGNTIYF
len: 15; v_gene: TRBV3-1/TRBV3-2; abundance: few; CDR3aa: CASSQGQGTGNTIYF
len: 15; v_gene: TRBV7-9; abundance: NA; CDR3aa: CASSRGTLSTDTQYF
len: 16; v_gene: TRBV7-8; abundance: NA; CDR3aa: CASSLNRVGNTGELFF
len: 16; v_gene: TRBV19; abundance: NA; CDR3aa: CASSLGQGPLNEKLFF
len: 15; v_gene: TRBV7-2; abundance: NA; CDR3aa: CASSPYRGGNYGYTF
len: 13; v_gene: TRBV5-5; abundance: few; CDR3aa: CASSLQERQPQHF
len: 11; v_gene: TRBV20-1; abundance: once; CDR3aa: CSAQSGTEAFF
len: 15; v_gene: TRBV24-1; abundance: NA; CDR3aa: CATSDPGQGNEKLFF
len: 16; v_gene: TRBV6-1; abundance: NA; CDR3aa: CASSDLGGVVSDTQYF
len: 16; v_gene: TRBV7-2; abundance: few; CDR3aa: CASSLGMAGANSPLHF
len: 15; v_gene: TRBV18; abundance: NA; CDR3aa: CASSPIESRAQTQYF
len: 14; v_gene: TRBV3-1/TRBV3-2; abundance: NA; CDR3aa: CASSLLQGNTEAFF
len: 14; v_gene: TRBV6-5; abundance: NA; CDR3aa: CASMKGLWNTEAFF
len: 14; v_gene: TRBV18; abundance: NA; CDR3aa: CASSSQDGNTEAFF
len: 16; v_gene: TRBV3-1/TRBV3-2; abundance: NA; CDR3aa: CASSQDWAGRTDTQYF
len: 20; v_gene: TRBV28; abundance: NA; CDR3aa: CASSSTGTGFWGTLNTEAFF
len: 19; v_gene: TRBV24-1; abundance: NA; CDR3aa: CATSDLKGSGTGVTDTQYF
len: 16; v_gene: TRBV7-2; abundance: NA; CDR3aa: CASSLAQGAFNSPLHF
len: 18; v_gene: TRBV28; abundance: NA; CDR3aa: CASSLVSGRGVTNEKLFF
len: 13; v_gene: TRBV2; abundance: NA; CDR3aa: CASRVGMNTEAFF
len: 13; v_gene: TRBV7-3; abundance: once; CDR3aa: CASREQQNTEAFF
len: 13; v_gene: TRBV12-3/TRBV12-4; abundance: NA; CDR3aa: CASSLWGYTEAFF